Shown below are 17 T cell receptor beta chains from a single sample sequenced in a study of cytomegalovirus exposure and HLA in healthy donors. Both 60 Vbeta primers and 13 Jbeta primers went into the PCR. Repertoires were generated with immunoSEQ multiplex PCR, while TCRdb's copy carries only in-frame clones and drops some. The table shows 150,000 to 200,000 clones, with 60% to 80% occurring only once. The sequenced sample was PBMCs. These receptors were obtained from a man younger than 30 in good health and CMV-seropositive.

V and J are TRBV6-1 and TRBJ2-2; 7 bases are shared with TRBD2. From germline, CDR1 is MNHNS and CDR2 SASEGT. V lost 4 bases to trimming and J lost 2 bases; unmatched junction nucleotides: 4. The CDR3 runs to 15 residues. CDR3 loop: CASSGGTTNTGELFF. The CDR3 region has the DNA TGTGCCAGCAGTGGAGGGACTACCAACACCGGGGAGCTGTTTTTT.

The J gene is TRBJ2-7, the V gene TRBV15; TRBD1 might be the D (6 bases). Trimming shortened V by 1 base and J by 6 bases, and 10 bases separated the two germline ends. CDR1 is LNHNV, CDR2 YYDKDF, per germline (reference sequence). The CDR3 has 13 amino acids. This chain's CDR3 is CATSRVKGGEQYF. CDR3 nucleotide sequence: TGTGCCACCAGCAGAGTCAAAGGGGGCGAGCAGTACTTC.

The chain joins TRBV7-2 to TRBJ2-1, with 10 bases matching TRBD2. The length of the CDR3 is 16 residues. Germline lookup yields CDR1 SGHTA and CDR2 FQGNSA. Trimming took 4 bases from V and 4 from J; bases not matched to a gene: 7. The CDR3: CASSSPGLAKYNEQFF. The CDR3 coding sequence is TGTGCCAGCAGCTCCCCGGGACTAGCGAAGTACAATGAGCAGTTCTTC.

Note on this clone: At one of its ends the junction is not consistent with the germline gene, which may arise from a read error. The J gene is TRBJ1-3, the V gene TRBV2, with 10 bases aligning to TRBD1. The CDR3 has 15 amino acids. Per germline, CDR1 SNHLY and CDR2 FYNNEI. The CDR3 DNA reads TGTGCCAGCAGCGAAGATCCGGGACAGGGGCGCACCATATATTTT. This encodes CASSEDPGQGRTIYF.

The genes are TRBV5-1 and TRBJ2-7; 9 nucleotides align to TRBD2. Germline V gene data show CDR1 as SGHRS and CDR2 as YFSETQ. J lost 4 bases, V lost 8 bases, and 10 bases had no gene match. The CDR3 contains 14 residues. The CDR3 loop reads CASSQTSGVYEQYF. Here the CDR3 DNA reads TGCGCCAGTTCCCAGACTAGCGGCGTATACGAGCAGTACTTC.

V and J are TRBV27 and TRBJ1-5; D remains unclear. The germline CDR1 and CDR2 sequences are MNHEY and SMNVEV (reference sequence). Trimming cost V 0 bases and J 3 bases, with 9 bases left between them. The CDR3 sequence is 15 residues long. CDR3 in amino acids: CASSLSWRDNQPQHF. The CDR3 DNA follows: TGTGCCAGCAGTTTATCCTGGAGGGACAATCAGCCCCAGCATTTT.

The CDR3 DNA sequence: TGTGCCAGCAGGATGGGACAGGGCTACGAGCAGTACTTC. It is translated as CASRMGQGYEQYF. The chain employs TRBV2 and TRBJ2-7; 9 bases align to TRBD1. V gave up 6 bases and J gave up 3 bases; unmatched junction bases: 3. The germline V gene encodes CDR1 SNHLY and CDR2 FYNNEI. The CDR3 is 13 residues long. Together with reference TRBV2 and TRBJ2-7, the CDR3 gives the full variable domain: EPEVTQTPSHQVTQMGQEVILRCVPISNHLYFYWYRQILGQKVEFLVSFYNNEISEKSEIFDDQFSVERPDGSNFTLKIRSTKLEDSAMYFCASRMGQGYEQYFGPGTRLTVT.

The chain combines TRBV30 with TRBJ1-1; 10 bases align to TRBD1. The CDR3 is 14 residues long. J lost 5 bases, V lost 2 bases, and 5 bases had no gene match. CDR1 and CDR2 (germline): GTSNPN, SVGIG (reference sequence). The CDR3 is CAWSLGQGMTEAFF. The DNA for the CDR3 is TGTGCCTGGAGTCTGGGACAGGGGATGACTGAAGCTTTCTTT. Combining the CDR3 with reference TRBV30 and TRBJ1-1 gives the whole variable domain SQTIHQWPATLVQPVGSPLSLECTVEGTSNPNLYWYRQAAGRGLQLLFYSVGIGQISSEVPQNLSASRPQDRQFILSSKKLLLSDSGFYLCAWSLGQGMTEAFFGQGTRLTVV.

This clone was counted a single time. The chain recombines TRBV6-5 with TRBJ1-4; no firm D call. The CDR3 loop spans 13 amino acids. Trimming cost V 2 bases and J 7 bases, with 8 bases left between them. Germline CDR1 MNHEY, CDR2 SVGAGI. The CDR3, as DNA: TGTGCCAGCAGTTACGGTGTCGGTGAAAAACTGTTTTTT. Translation: CASSYGVGEKLFF.

The count of this clone is one. The genes are TRBV27 and TRBJ2-1, with D possibly TRBD2 on 5 matching bases. The germline V gene has CDR1 MNHEY and CDR2 SMNVEV (reference sequence). The CDR3 contains 13 residues. The V and J ends lost 4 bases and 8 bases respectively, with 12 bases between them. CDR3 nucleotides: TGTGCCAGCAGTTCGGGGTCTGGCTATGAGCAGTTCTTC. Translation gives CASSSGSGYEQFF.

V is TRBV27 and J is TRBJ2-3; TRBD1 matches 7 bases. The CDR3 is 19 amino acids. Per germline, CDR1 MNHEY and CDR2 SMNVEV (reference sequence). Trimming took 2 bases from V and 0 from J; bases not matched to a gene: 14. Here the CDR3 DNA reads TGTGCCAGCAGTTTACGGGACAGTCTACTAACCACTAGCACAGATACGCAGTATTTT. Protein product: CASSLRDSLLTTSTDTQYF.

The V gene is TRBV28, the J gene TRBJ2-3, with no clear D. The V gene lost 7 bases and the J gene lost 13 bases, with 18 bases spanning the gap. Germline CDR1 and CDR2: MDHEN and SYDVKM. The CDR3 loop spans 12 amino acids. The DNA for the CDR3 is TGTGCCAGCACTTATTCGACTCGCGCGAAGTATTTT. Residues: CASTYSTRAKYF.

The J gene is TRBJ1-1, the V gene TRBV7-9; D is ambiguous. Trimming stripped 5 bases from V and 9 bases from J, with 7 bases between. The length of the CDR3 is 10 residues. Germline-derived CDR1 and CDR2 are SEHNR and FQNEAQ (reference sequence). The CDR3 reads CASSHGQAFF. In nucleotides, the CDR3 is TGTGCCAGCAGCCACGGTCAAGCTTTCTTT.

The chain couples TRBV15 to TRBJ2-2; D gene ambiguous. This CDR3 comprises 12 residues. Germline CDR1 reads LNHNV; CDR2 reads YYDKDF (reference sequence). V shed 0 bases and J shed 8 bases, with 4 bases lying between them. The CDR3 loop is CATSREIGELFF. DNA for the CDR3: TGTGCCACCAGCAGAGAAATAGGGGAGCTGTTTTTT.

The J gene is TRBJ2-7, the V gene TRBV29-1; TRBD1 might be the D (5 bases). The germline V and J ends were trimmed by 1 base and 3 bases, with 16 bases remaining between them. The CDR3 is made up of 15 amino acids. The germline V gene has CDR1 SQVTM and CDR2 ANQGSEA. Written as DNA, the CDR3 is TGCAGCGTTGAAGTGTATCAGGGTTTAAACTACGAGCAGTACTTC. Translating it yields CSVEVYQGLNYEQYF.

In its sample, this clone was seen a few times. This rearrangement joins TRBV18 to TRBJ2-7; D is possibly TRBD2 (6 bases). The CDR3 is made up of 14 amino acids. The germline gives CDR1 KGHSH, CDR2 LQKENI. With 5 bases removed from V and 0 bases from J, the gap between germline ends came to 11 bases. CDR3 nucleotides: TGTGCCAGCTCATGGGACTCCAACTCCTACGAGCAGTACTTC. Translating gives CASSWDSNSYEQYF.

The rearrangement joins TRBV7-8 to TRBJ2-7; TRBD2 might be the D (5 bases). V lost 2 bases and J lost 2, with 10 bases in between. The germline V gene has CDR1 SGHVS and CDR2 FQNEAQ. The CDR3 is 14 residues long. The CDR3 DNA follows: TGTGCCAGCAGCTTATCCGGGATCACCTACGAGCAGTACTTC. This gives the protein CASSLSGITYEQYF.